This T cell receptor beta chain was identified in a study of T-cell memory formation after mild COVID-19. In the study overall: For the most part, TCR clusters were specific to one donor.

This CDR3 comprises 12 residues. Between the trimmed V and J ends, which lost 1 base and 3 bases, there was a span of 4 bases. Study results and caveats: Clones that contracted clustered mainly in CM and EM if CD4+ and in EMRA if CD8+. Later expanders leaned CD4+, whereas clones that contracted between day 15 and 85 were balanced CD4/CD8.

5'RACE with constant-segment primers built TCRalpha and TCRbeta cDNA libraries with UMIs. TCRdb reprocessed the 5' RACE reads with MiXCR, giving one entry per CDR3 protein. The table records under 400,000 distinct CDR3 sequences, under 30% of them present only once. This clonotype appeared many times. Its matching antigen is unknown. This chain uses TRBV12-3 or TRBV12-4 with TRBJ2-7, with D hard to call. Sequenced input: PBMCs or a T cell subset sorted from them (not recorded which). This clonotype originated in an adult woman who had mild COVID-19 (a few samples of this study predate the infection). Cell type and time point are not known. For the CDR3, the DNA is TGTGCCAGCAGTTTAGGCTACTACGAGCAGTACTTC. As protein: CASSLGYYEQYF.